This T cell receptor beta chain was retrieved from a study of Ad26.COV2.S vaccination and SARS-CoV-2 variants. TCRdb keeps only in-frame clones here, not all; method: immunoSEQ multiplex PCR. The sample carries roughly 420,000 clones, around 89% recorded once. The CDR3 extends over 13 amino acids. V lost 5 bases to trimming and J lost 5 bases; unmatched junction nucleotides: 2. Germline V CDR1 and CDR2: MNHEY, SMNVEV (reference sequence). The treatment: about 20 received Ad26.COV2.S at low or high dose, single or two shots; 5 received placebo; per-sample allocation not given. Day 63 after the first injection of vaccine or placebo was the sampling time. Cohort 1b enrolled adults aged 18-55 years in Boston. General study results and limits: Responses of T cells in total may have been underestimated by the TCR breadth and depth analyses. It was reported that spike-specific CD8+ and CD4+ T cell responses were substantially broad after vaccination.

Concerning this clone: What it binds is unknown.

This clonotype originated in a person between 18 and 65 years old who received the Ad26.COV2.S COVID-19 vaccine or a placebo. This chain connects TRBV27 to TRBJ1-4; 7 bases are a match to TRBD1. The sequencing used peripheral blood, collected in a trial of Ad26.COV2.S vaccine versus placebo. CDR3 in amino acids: CASSPGGNEKLFF. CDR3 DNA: TGTGCCAGCAGTCCAGGGGGGAATGAAAAACTGTTTTTT.